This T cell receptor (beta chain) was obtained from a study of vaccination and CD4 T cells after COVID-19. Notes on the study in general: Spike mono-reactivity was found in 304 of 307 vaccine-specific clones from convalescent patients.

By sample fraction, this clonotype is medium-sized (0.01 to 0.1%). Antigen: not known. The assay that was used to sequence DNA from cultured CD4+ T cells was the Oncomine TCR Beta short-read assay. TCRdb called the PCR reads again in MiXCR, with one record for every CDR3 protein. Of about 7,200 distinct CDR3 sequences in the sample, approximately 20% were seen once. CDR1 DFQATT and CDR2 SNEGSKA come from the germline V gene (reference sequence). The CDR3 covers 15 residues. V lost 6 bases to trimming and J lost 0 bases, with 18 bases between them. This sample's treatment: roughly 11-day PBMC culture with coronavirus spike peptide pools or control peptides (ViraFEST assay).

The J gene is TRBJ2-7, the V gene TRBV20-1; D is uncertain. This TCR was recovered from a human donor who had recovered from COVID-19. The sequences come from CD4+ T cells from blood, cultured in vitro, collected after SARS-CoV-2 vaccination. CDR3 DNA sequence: TGCAGTGCCAGACGAGGTGCCGCCGACTCCTACGAGCAGTACTTC. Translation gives CSARRGAADSYEQYF.